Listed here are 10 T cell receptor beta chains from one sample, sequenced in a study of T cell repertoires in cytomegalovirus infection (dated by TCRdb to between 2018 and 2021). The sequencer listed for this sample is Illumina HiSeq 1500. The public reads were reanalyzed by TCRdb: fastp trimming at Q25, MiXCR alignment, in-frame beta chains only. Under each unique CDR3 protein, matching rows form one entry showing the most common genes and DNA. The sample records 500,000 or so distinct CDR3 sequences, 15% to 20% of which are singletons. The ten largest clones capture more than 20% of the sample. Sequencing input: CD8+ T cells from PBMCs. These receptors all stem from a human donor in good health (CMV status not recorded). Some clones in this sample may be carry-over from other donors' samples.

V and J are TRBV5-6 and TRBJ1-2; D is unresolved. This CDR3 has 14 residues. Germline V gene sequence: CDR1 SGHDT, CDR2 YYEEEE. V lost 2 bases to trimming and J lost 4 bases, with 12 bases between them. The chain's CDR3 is CASSFQSTVYGYTF. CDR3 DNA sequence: TGTGCCAGCAGCTTTCAATCGACGGTCTATGGCTACACCTTC.

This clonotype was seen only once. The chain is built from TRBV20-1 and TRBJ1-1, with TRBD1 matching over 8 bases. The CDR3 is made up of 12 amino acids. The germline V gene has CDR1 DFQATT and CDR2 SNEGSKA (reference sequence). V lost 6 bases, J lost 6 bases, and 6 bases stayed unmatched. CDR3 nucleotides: TGCAGTGCGCGAAACAGGGGGGCTGAAGCTTTCTTT. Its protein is CSARNRGAEAFF.

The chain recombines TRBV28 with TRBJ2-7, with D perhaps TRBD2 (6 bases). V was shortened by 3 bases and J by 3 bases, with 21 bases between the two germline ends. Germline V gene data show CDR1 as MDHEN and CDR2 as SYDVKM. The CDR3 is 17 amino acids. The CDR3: CASSLIDWTGLHYEQYF. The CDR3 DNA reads TGTGCCAGCAGTTTGATAGATTGGACCGGACTACACTACGAGCAGTACTTC.

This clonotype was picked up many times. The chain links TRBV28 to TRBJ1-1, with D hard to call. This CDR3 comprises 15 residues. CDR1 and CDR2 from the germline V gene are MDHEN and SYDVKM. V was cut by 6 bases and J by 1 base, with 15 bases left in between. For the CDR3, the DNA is TGTGCCAGCAGGCACGGACGGACCAGGAACACTGAAGCTTTCTTT. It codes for CASRHGRTRNTEAFF. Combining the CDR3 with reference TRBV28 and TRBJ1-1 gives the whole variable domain DVKVTQSSRYLVKRTGEKVFLECVQDMDHENMFWYRQDPGLGLRLIYFSYDVKMKEKGDIPEGYSVSREKKERFSLILESASTNQTSMYLCASRHGRTRNTEAFFGQGTRLTVV.

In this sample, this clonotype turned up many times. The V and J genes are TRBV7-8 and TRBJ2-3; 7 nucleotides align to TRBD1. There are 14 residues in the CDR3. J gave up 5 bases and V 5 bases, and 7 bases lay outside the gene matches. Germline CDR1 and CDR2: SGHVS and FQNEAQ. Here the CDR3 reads CASSPDRVKDTQYF. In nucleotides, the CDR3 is TGTGCCAGCAGCCCCGACAGGGTGAAAGATACGCAGTATTTT.

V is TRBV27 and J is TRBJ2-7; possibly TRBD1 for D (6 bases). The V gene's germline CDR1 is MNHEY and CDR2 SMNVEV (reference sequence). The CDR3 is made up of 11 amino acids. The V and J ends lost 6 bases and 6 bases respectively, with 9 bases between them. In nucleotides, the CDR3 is TGTGCCAGCAGGGGGGCGGTCGAGCAGTACTTC. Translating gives CASRGAVEQYF.

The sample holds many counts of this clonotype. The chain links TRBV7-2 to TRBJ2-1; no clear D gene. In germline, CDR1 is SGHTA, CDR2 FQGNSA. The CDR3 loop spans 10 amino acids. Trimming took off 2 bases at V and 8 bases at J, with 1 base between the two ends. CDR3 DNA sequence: TGTGCCAGCAGCTTATATGAGCAGTTCTTC. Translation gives CASSLYEQFF.

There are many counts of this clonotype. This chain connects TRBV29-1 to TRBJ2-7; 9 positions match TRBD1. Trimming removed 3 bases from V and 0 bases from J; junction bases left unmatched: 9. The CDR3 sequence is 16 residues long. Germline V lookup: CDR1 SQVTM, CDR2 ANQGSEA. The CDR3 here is CSVEPGQGPNSYEQYF. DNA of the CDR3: TGCAGCGTTGAGCCGGGACAGGGACCCAACTCCTACGAGCAGTACTTC.

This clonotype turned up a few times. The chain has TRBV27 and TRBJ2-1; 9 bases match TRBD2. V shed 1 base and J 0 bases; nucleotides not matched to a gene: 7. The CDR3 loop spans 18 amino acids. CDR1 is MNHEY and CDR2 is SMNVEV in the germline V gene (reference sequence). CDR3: CASSLFVGLANSYNEQFF. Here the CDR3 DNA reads TGTGCCAGCAGTTTATTTGTGGGACTAGCCAACTCCTACAATGAGCAGTTCTTC.

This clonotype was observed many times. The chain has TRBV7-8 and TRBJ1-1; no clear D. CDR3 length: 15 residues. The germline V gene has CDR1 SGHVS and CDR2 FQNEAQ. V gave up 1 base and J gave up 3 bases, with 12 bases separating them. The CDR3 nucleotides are TGTGCCAGCAGCTTAGTATCGGGCGGGTACACTGAAGCTTTCTTT. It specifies CASSLVSGGYTEAFF.